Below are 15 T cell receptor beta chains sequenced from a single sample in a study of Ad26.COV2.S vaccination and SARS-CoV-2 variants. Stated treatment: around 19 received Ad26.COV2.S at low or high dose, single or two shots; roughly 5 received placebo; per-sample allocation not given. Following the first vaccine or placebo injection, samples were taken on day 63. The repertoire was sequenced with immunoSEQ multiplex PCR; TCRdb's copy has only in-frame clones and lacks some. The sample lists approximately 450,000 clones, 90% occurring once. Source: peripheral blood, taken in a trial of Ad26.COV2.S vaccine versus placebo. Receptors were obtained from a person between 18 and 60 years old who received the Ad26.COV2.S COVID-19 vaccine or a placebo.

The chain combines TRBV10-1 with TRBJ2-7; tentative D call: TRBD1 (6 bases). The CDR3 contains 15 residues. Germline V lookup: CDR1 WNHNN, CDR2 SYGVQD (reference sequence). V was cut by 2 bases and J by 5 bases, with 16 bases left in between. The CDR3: CASSEQLGTTDEQYF. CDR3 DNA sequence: TGCGCCAGCAGTGAGCAGCTGGGGACAACCGACGAGCAGTACTTC.

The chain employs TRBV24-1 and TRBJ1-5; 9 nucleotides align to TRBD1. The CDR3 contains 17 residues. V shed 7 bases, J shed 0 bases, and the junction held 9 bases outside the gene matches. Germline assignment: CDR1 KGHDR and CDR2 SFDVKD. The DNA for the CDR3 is TGTGCCACCAGCTTTGACAGGGGGAAATATAGCAATCAGCCCCAGCATTTT. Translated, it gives CATSFDRGKYSNQPQHF.

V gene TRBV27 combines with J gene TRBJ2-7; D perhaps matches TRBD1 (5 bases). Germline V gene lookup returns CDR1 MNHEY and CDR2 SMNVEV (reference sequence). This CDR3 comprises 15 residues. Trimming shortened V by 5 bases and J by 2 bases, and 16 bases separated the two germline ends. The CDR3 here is CASSPSTVGTYEQYF. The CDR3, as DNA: TGTGCCAGCAGTCCATCGACAGTTGGAACCTACGAGCAGTACTTC.

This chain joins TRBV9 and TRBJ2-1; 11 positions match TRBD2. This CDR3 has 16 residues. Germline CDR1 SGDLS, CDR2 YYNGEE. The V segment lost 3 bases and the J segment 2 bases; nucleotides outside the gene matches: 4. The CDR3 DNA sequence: TGTGCCAGCAGCGCGACTAGCGGGAACACCTACAATGAGCAGTTCTTC. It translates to CASSATSGNTYNEQFF.

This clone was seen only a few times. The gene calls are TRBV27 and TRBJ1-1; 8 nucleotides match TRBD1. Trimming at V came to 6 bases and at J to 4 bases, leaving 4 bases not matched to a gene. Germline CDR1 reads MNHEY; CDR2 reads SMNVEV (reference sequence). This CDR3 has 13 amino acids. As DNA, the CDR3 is TGTGCCAGCAGCGGACAGGGCGGCACTGAAGCTTTCTTT. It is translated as CASSGQGGTEAFF.

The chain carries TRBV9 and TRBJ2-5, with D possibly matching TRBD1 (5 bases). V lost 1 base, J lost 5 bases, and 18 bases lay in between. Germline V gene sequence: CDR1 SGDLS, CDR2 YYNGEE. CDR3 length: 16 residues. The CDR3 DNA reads TGTGCCAGCAGCGTAAACGGCAGGGTGGAGTTGGAGACCCAGTACTTC. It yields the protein CASSVNGRVELETQYF.

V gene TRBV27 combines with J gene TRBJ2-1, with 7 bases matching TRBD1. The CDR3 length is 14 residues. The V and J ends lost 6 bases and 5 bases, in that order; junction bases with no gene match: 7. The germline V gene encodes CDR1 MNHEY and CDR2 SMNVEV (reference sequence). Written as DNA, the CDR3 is TGTGCCAGCAGCTACGGGACAGCAGACAATGAGCAGTTCTTC. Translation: CASSYGTADNEQFF.

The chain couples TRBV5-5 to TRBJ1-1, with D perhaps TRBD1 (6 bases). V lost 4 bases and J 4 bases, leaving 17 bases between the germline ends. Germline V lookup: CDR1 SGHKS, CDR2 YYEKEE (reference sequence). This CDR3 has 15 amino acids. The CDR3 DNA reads TGTGCCAGCAGCCCTTGGGGGGGCGCACGCACTGAAGCTTTCTTT. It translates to CASSPWGGARTEAFF.

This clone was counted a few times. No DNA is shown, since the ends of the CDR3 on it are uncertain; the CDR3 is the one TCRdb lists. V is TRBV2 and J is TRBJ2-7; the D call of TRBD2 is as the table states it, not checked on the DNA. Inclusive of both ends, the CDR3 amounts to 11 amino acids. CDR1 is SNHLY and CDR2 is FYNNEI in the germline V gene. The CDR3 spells CASSWGEGNTF.

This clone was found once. The CDR3, as DNA: TGTGCCAGCAGTCTAACCCAGCGGGAGTCAGATACGCAGTATTTT. As protein: CASSLTQRESDTQYF. J is TRBJ2-3 and V is TRBV7-2, with 8 nucleotides matching TRBD2. Germline CDR1 is SGHTA and CDR2 is FQGNSA. This CDR3 is 15 amino acids long. V dropped 6 bases and J dropped 4; count of bases not matched to a gene: 9.

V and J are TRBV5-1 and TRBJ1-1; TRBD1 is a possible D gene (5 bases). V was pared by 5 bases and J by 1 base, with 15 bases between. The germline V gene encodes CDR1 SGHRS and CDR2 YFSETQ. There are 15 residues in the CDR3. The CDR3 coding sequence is TGCGCCAGCAGGGGCGGGGGTTCTGAGAACACTGAAGCTTTCTTT. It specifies CASRGGGSENTEAFF.

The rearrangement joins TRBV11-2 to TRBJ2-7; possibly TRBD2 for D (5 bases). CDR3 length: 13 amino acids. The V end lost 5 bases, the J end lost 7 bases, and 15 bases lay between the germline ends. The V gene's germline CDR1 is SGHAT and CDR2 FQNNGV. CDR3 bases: TGTGCCAGCAGCACGGGGTCCGCAGGAGAGCAGTACTTC. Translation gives CASSTGSAGEQYF.

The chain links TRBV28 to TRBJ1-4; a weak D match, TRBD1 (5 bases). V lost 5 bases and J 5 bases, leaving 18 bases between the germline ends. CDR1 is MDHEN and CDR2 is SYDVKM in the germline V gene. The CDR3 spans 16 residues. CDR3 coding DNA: TGTGCCAGCAGTACTATAAAGGCGGGGGTAAATGAAAAACTGTTTTTT. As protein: CASSTIKAGVNEKLFF.

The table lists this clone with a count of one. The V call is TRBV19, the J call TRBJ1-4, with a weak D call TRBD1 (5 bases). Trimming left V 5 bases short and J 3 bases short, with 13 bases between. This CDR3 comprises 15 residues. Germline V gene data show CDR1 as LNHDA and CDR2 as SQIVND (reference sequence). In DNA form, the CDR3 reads TGTGCCAGTAGTGATGAAGGGGCGGCTAATGAAAAACTGTTTTTT. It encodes CASSDEGAANEKLFF. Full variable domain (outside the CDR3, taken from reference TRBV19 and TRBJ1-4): DGGITQSPKYLFRKEGQNVTLSCEQNLNHDAMYWYRQDPGQGLRLIYYSQIVNDFQKGDIAEGYSVSREKKESFPLTVTSAQKNPTAFYLCASSDEGAANEKLFFGSGTQLSVL.

CDR3 nucleotide sequence: TGTGCCAGCAGTGAAACCTTGGGCAACTATCAGCCCCAGCATTTT. Translation gives CASSETLGNYQPQHF. The rearrangement links TRBV2 to TRBJ1-5; D unresolved. V lost 2 bases to trimming and J lost 5 bases, with 13 bases between them. Germline V gene sequence: CDR1 SNHLY, CDR2 FYNNEI. The length of the CDR3 is 15 residues.